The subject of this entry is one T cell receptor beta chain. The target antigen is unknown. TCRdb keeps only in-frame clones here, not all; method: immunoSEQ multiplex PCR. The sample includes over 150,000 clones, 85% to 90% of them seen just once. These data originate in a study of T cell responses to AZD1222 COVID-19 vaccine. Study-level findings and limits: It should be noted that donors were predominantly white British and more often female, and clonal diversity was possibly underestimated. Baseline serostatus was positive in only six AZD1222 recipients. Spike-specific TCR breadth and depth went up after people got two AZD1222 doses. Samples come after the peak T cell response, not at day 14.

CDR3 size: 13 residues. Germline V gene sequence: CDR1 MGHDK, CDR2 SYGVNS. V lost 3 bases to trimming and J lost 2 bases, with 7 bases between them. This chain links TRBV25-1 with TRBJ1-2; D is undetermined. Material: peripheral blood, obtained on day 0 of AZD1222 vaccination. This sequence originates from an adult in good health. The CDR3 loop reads CASSERRNYGYTF. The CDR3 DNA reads TGTGCCAGCAGTGAGAGGAGGAACTATGGCTACACCTTC.